This T cell receptor beta chain was recovered during a study of blood T cell repertoires in COVID-19. Study background: T cells, B-cell-depleted T cells, or PBMCs provided the cDNA or gDNA that served as material.

Clones were sequenced by immunoSEQ multiplex PCR, and TCRdb holds only the in-frame ones, with some missing. This sample has more than 95,000 clones, with roughly 91% found just once. V dropped 0 bases and J dropped 1; count of bases not matched to a gene: 7. CDR3 size: 18 residues. CDR1 is LNHNV and CDR2 is YYDKDF in the germline V gene (reference sequence). J is TRBJ2-3 and V is TRBV15; 10 nucleotides match TRBD2. Sequencing was carried out using peripheral blood. The TCR sequence derives from a human donor in a cohort sampled during active COVID-19. The CDR3 DNA sequence: TGTGCCACCAGCAGAGATGGAATAGCGGGGGGCCGCACAGATACGCAGTATTTT. As protein: CATSRDGIAGGRTDTQYF.